The clone carrying this T cell receptor (beta chain) occurred a few times. Its antigen is still unknown. After removal of 4 bases from V and 0 bases from J, the junction contained 17 bases not matched to a gene. CDR1 and CDR2 from the germline V gene are LNHDA and SQIVND (reference sequence). The CDR3 extends over 19 amino acids. The record originates from a study of cytomegalovirus exposure and HLA in healthy donors. Turning to the study itself: T cells numbering around 200 million yielded 90 million to 140 million unique TCR beta sequences in an earlier analysis.

Whereas donors were nominally healthy upon sampling, unrecorded immune exposures were probable. With 60 Vbeta and 13 Jbeta primers, the PCR was carried out. The authors' processing: An analysis that came later counted 80 million or so unique TCR beta chains, approximately 10 million shared. Sequencing was performed with immunoSEQ multiplex PCR; in TCRdb, only in-frame clones are kept and a portion is missing. V, J and clone size were drawn from that table, and D and trimming were deduced from the DNA. The sample holds about 120,000 clones, over 60% seen once. General study findings and limits: Immune exposure information available was restricted to CMV serostatus.

The V gene is TRBV19, the J gene TRBJ2-7, with 8 bases lining up with TRBD1. The specimen sequenced was PBMCs. The sequence was obtained from a woman in her twenties or thirties in good health and CMV-seropositive. CDR3 nucleotides: TGTGCCAGTAGTAGGGGCCTGAGGCAGGGGGCTCCTAGCTCCTACGAGCAGTACTTC. It encodes CASSRGLRQGAPSSYEQYF. Looking up the rest from reference TRBV19 and TRBJ2-7 gives the full variable domain: DGGITQSPKYLFRKEGQNVTLSCEQNLNHDAMYWYRQDPGQGLRLIYYSQIVNDFQKGDIAEGYSVSREKKESFPLTVTSAQKNPTAFYLCASSRGLRQGAPSSYEQYFGPGTRLTVT.